This TCR beta chain was obtained from a study of T-cell memory formation after mild COVID-19. Study results and caveats: The study found contracting CD4+ clones mainly in CM and EM and contracting CD8+ clones in EMRA. Pre-infection memory showed some responding clones, and this suggested that cross-reactive memory joined.

TCRdb fed the 5' RACE reads into MiXCR, producing one record per CDR3 protein. Of 150,000 or so distinct CDR3 sequences listed, about 23% are singletons. With regard to this clonotype: Its matching antigen is unknown.

The sample comprised PBMCs or a T cell subset sorted from them (not recorded which). The TCR was taken from an adult woman who had mild COVID-19 (a few samples of this study predate the infection). Cell type and time point are not known.

CDR3 DNA sequence: TGTGCCAGCAGCTTAGGGAGCACAGATACGCAGTATTTT. This translates into CASSLGSTDTQYF. The chain couples TRBV7-9 to TRBJ2-3; no clear D. The CDR3 spans 13 residues. V was pared by 1 base and J by 0 bases, with 2 bases between. Germline assignment: CDR1 SEHNR and CDR2 FQNEAQ (reference sequence). Variable domain in full (rest from reference TRBV7-9 and TRBJ2-3): DTGVSQNPRHKITKRGQNVTFRCDPISEHNRLYWYRQTLGQGPEFLTYFQNEAQLEKSRLLSDRFSAERPKGSFSTLEIQRTEQGDSAMYLCASSLGSTDTQYFGPGTRLTVL.